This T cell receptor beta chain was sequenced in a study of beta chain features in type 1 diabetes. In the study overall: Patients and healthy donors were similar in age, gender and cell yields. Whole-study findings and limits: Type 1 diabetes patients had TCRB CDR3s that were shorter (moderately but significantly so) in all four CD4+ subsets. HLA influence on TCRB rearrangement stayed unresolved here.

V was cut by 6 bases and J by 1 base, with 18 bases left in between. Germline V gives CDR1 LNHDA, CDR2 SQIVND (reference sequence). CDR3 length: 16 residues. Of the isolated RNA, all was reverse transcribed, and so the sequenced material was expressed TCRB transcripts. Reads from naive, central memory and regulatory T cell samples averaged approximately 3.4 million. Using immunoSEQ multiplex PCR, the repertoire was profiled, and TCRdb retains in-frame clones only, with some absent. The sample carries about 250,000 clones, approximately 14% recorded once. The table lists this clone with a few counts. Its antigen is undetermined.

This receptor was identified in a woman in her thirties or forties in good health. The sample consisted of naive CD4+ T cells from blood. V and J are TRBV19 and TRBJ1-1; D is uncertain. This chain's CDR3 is CASRGFFGGPNTEAFF. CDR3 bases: TGTGCCAGTAGGGGTTTTTTTGGAGGGCCGAACACTGAAGCTTTCTTT.